The entry below describes one T cell receptor (beta chain). Survey-level TCR beta sequencing used the immunoSEQ assay. Data came from immunoSEQ multiplex PCR; TCRdb stores just in-frame clones and leaves some out. This table has approximately 70,000 clones, about 93% appearing once. CDR1 is SGHTA, CDR2 FQGNSA, per germline. This CDR3 spans 16 amino acids. V gave up 1 base and J gave up 5 bases, with 17 bases separating them. This chain connects TRBV7-2 to TRBJ1-2; D unclear. The sequence derives from a man aged 40-55 years with rheumatoid arthritis. Sequencing used PBMCs. DNA of the CDR3: TGTGCCAGCAGCTTAGGGGGAGGCGGAACTTCTTATGGCTACACCTTC. Encoded protein: CASSLGGGGTSYGYTF.